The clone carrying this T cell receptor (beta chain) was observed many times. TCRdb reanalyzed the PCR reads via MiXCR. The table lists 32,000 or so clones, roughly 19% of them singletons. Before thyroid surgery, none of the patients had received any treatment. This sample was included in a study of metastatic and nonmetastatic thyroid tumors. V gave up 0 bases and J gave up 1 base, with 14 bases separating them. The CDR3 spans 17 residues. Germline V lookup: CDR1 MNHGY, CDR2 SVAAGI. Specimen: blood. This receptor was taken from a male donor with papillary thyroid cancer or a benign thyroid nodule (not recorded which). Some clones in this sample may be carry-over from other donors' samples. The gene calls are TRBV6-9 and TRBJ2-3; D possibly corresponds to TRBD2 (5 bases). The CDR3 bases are TGTGCCAGCAGTTATTCTCCCTCGGACTCTCGCACAGATACGCAGTATTTT. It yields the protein CASSYSPSDSRTDTQYF.